The present T cell receptor (beta chain) was sequenced within a study of blood T cell repertoires in COVID-19. Study at large: PBMCs, B-cell-depleted T cells, or T cells provided the cDNA or gDNA that made up the material.

In the original processing: Estimation of nucleated cell counts relied on the amplification of reference gene primers. Sequenced by immunoSEQ multiplex PCR; TCRdb stores in-frame clones only, minus some. The V and J calls and clone size come from that table; D and trimming were worked out from the DNA. Seen here are more than 45,000 clones, about 88% observed once, and the top ten hold roughly 8.8%. This clone was counted once. The CDR3 contains 15 residues. The germline V and J ends were trimmed by 6 bases and 3 bases, with 15 bases remaining between them. Germline V CDR1 and CDR2: SNHLY, FYNNEI. The sequence derives from a woman in her 70s with active COVID-19. The gene calls are TRBV2 and TRBJ2-1; TRBD2 might be the D (5 bases). Sequenced sample: peripheral blood. DNA of the CDR3: TGTGCCAGCAGCGCTGACTCCGGGAACTACAATGAGCAGTTCTTC. It yields the protein CASSADSGNYNEQFF. The full variable domain, rest sourced from reference TRBV2 and TRBJ2-1, is EPEVTQTPSHQVTQMGQEVILRCVPISNHLYFYWYRQILGQKVEFLVSFYNNEISEKSEIFDDQFSVERPDGSNFTLKIRSTKLEDSAMYFCASSADSGNYNEQFFGPGTRLTVL.